Listed here are 28 T cell receptor beta chains from one sample, sequenced in a study of regulatory T cells in long-lasting Graves disease. Construction of TCR beta libraries relied on iRepertoire HTBI primers and on Arm-PCR targeting CDR3 regions. TCRdb called the multiplex PCR reads again in MiXCR, with one record for every CDR3 protein. The sample holds 300,000 to 350,000 distinct CDR3 sequences, 20% seen once. As to time point: persistent/refractory GD, antithyroid drugs over 5 years with positive TRAb. Scientists built the TCR library using RNA that was extracted from PBMCs. The sequenced sample was peripheral blood mononuclear cells (PBMCs), obtained when the disease was refractory, from a patient treated with antithyroid drugs. The receptors come from a female donor with Graves disease.

This clonotype has at least ten counts. The genes are TRBV29-1 and TRBJ2-4, with TRBD2 as a possible D gene (6 bases). V lost 1 base and J 2 bases, leaving 9 bases between the germline ends. The CDR3 has 14 amino acids. CDR1 and CDR2 (germline): SQVTM, ANQGSEA. CDR3 nucleotide sequence: TGCAGCGTTGAAGTGGGGGGTTCCAAAAACATTCAGTACTTC. It yields the protein CSVEVGGSKNIQYF.

The chain recombines TRBV11-2 with TRBJ1-5; tentative D call: TRBD1 (5 bases). There are 14 residues in the CDR3. The germline gives CDR1 SGHAT, CDR2 FQNNGV. Between the trimmed V and J ends, which lost 0 bases and 5 bases, there was a span of 8 bases. Here the CDR3 reads CASSLEVGDQPQHF. DNA for the CDR3: TGTGCCAGCAGCTTAGAGGTGGGGGATCAGCCCCAGCATTTT.

This clonotype has ten or more counts. J is TRBJ1-2 and V is TRBV6-5; 8 bases match TRBD1. V dropped 4 bases and J dropped 8; count of bases not matched to a gene: 9. The CDR3 consists of 14 residues. Germline assignment: CDR1 MNHEY and CDR2 SVGAGI. In DNA form, the CDR3 reads TGTGCCAGCAGTTCCAGCTGGACAGGGAACGGCTACACCTTC. Translated, it gives CASSSSWTGNGYTF.

This clonotype has at least ten counts. This rearrangement joins TRBV28 to TRBJ1-5; tentative D call: TRBD1 (5 bases). There are 17 residues in the CDR3. Germline values: CDR1 MDHEN, CDR2 SYDVKM. Trimming removed 5 bases at V and 0 bases at J, with 17 bases between. The CDR3 nucleotides read TGTGCCAGCAGTCCTTCCTGGACATTTGATAGCAATCAGCCCCAGCATTTT. Translated, it gives CASSPSWTFDSNQPQHF. The whole variable domain, remainder taken from reference TRBV28 and TRBJ1-5, is DVKVTQSSRYLVKRTGEKVFLECVQDMDHENMFWYRQDPGLGLRLIYFSYDVKMKEKGDIPEGYSVSREKKERFSLILESASTNQTSMYLCASSPSWTFDSNQPQHFGDGTRLSIL.

The chain couples TRBV7-2 to TRBJ1-3; tentatively, D is TRBD1 (6 bases). The V gene's germline CDR1 is SGHTA and CDR2 FQGNSA. CDR3 size: 15 residues. V was shortened by 5 bases and J by 4 bases, with 15 bases between the two germline ends. CDR3 nucleotide sequence: TGTGCCAGCAGCGCACGGGGGGGGCCCGGAAACACCATATATTTT. Protein: CASSARGGPGNTIYF.

Many counts were recorded for this clonotype. The chain recombines TRBV11-2 with TRBJ1-4; D unresolved. CDR1 SGHAT and CDR2 FQNNGV come from the germline V gene. The ends were cut back, 5 bases at V and 7 bases at J, with 14 bases in the middle. CDR3 length: 14 amino acids. The DNA of the CDR3 is TGTGCCAGCAGCGAACGCCGGACTGGTGAAAAACTGTTTTTT. Translated, it gives CASSERRTGEKLFF.

The sample holds many counts of this clonotype. The chain links TRBV7-8 to TRBJ1-4; tentative D call: TRBD1 (6 bases). In germline, CDR1 is SGHVS, CDR2 FQNEAQ. The CDR3 runs 14 residues. V lost 6 bases and J lost 8, with 16 bases in between. CDR3: CASSSGQRREKLFF. The CDR3 DNA sequence: TGTGCCAGCAGTAGCGGACAGCGCAGGGAAAAACTGTTTTTT.

This clonotype was observed at least ten times. This chain's CDR3 is CASSLDDGYQETQYF. The CDR3 DNA reads TGTGCCAGCAGCTTAGATGACGGCTACCAAGAGACCCAGTACTTC. This sequence joins TRBV11-2 and TRBJ2-5; unclear D gene. CDR1 and CDR2 (germline): SGHAT, FQNNGV. V lost 0 bases, J lost 0 bases, and 8 bases lay in between. The CDR3 is 15 amino acids.

The table lists this clonotype with many counts. CDR3 amino acids: CASTQPDRSSYEQYF. The CDR3, as DNA: TGTGCCAGCACTCAACCGGACCGGAGCTCCTACGAGCAGTACTTC. The chain joins TRBV28 to TRBJ2-7; no reliable D call. This CDR3 comprises 15 residues. Per the germline V gene, CDR1 is MDHEN and CDR2 is SYDVKM. Trimming left V 7 bases short and J 0 bases short, with 16 bases between.

V and J are TRBV20-1 and TRBJ2-7; 9 positions match TRBD2. Trimming cost V 6 bases and J 0 bases; bases outside gene matches: 12. Germline V gene lookup returns CDR1 DFQATT and CDR2 SNEGSKA (reference sequence). The CDR3 has 16 residues. CDR3 sequence (DNA): TGCAGTGCCCAATCGTATCTTAGCGGGAGCTCCTACGAGCAGTACTTC. It is translated as CSAQSYLSGSSYEQYF.

This clonotype showed up many times. This rearrangement joins TRBV27 to TRBJ1-5; no reliable D call. V shed 8 bases and J shed 7 bases, with 6 bases lying between them. Germline assignment: CDR1 MNHEY and CDR2 SMNVEV (reference sequence). CDR3 length equals 10 residues. The CDR3 spells CASGLQPQHF. The DNA for the CDR3 is TGTGCCAGCGGATTACAGCCCCAGCATTTT.

The CDR3 DNA follows: TGTGCCTGGACGCTCAGGGAGACCCAGTACTTC. Translating gives CAWTLRETQYF. The chain combines TRBV30 with TRBJ2-5; D is unresolved. Germline CDR1 GTSNPN, CDR2 SVGIG (reference sequence). V was clipped by 4 bases and J by 5 bases, with 8 bases between them. The CDR3 length is 11 residues.

This clonotype was counted ten times or more. This chain joins TRBV7-2 and TRBJ2-7, with TRBD1 identical over 7 bases. Germline CDR1 reads SGHTA; CDR2 reads FQGNSA. The CDR3 sequence is 14 residues long. The V and J ends lost 5 bases and 2 bases, in that order; junction bases with no gene match: 6. The CDR3 here is CASSLNRGPYEQYF. The CDR3 DNA reads as TGTGCCAGCAGCCTAAACAGGGGACCCTACGAGCAGTACTTC.

V and J are TRBV9 and TRBJ2-4, with 7 bases fitting TRBD2. After removal of 0 bases from V and 2 bases from J, the junction contained 5 bases not matched to a gene. Germline CDR1 and CDR2: SGDLS and YYNGEE. The CDR3 spans 16 residues. The CDR3 nucleotides read TGTGCCAGCAGCGTAGGGTCGGGAGGATCCAAAAACATTCAGTACTTC. This translates into CASSVGSGGSKNIQYF. Filled out from reference TRBV9 and TRBJ2-4, the complete variable domain reads DSGVTQTPKHLITATGQRVTLRCSPRSGDLSVYWYQQSLDQGLQFLIQYYNGEERAKGNILERFSAQQFPDLHSELNLSSLELGDSALYFCASSVGSGGSKNIQYFGAGTRLSVL.

The sample holds many counts of this clonotype. The V call is TRBV12-5, the J call TRBJ1-1; no clear D gene. Germline values: CDR1 LGHNT, CDR2 FRNRAP. The V end was cut by 3 bases, the J end by 6 bases, with 8 bases between. This CDR3 spans 12 amino acids. CDR3 DNA: TGTGCTAGTGGTTTCGGGTCAGCTGAAGCTTTCTTT. Protein sequence: CASGFGSAEAFF.

This clonotype has ten or more counts. The chain is built from TRBV2 and TRBJ1-4; the match to TRBD1 covers 7 bases. CDR3 length equals 14 residues. From germline, CDR1 is SNHLY and CDR2 FYNNEI. The ends lost 6 bases at V and 7 bases at J; junction bases unmatched: 8. CDR3: CASRTLGGGEKLFF. CDR3 in DNA: TGTGCCAGCAGAACCCTAGGGGGCGGTGAAAAACTGTTTTTT.

In this sample, this clonotype turned up many times. The V call is TRBV5-1, the J call TRBJ2-5, with D hard to call. The CDR3 sequence is 13 residues long. Trimming pared 5 bases from V and 1 base from J, leaving 9 bases between. Germline V gives CDR1 SGHRS, CDR2 YFSETQ. CDR3 in DNA: TGCGCCAGCAGTGATCAAATCCAAGAGACCCAGTACTTC. Translating it yields CASSDQIQETQYF. Full variable domain (missing parts from reference TRBV5-1 and TRBJ2-5): KAGVTQTPRYLIKTRGQQVTLSCSPISGHRSVSWYQQTPGQGLQFLFEYFSETQRNKGNFPGRFSGRQFSNSRSEMNVSTLELGDSALYLCASSDQIQETQYFGPGTRLLVL.

The chain recombines TRBV20-1 with TRBJ2-7; no definite D call. Germline assignment: CDR1 DFQATT and CDR2 SNEGSKA (reference sequence). The CDR3 has 14 residues. V lost 4 bases and J 0 bases, leaving 13 bases between the germline ends. The CDR3 DNA reads TGCAGTGCTACTCAAAAGCTTTTCTCCTACGAGCAGTACTTC. Translated: CSATQKLFSYEQYF.

This clonotype showed up many times. The gene calls are TRBV7-9 and TRBJ2-7, with 9 bases fitting TRBD1. Germline V gene data show CDR1 as SEHNR and CDR2 as FQNEAQ (reference sequence). The CDR3 sequence is 15 residues long. With V trimmed by 2 bases and J by 5 bases, 7 bases remained unmatched. CDR3 nucleotides: TGTGCCAGCAGCTTACCGACAGGGGGAGGCCACGAGCAGTACTTC. Translation gives CASSLPTGGGHEQYF.

The chain links TRBV20-1 to TRBJ2-5, with D maybe TRBD1 (6 bases). The DNA end is more similar to TRBJ2-1, so the J call may be wrong. Germline assignment: CDR1 DFQATT and CDR2 SNEGSKA (reference sequence). The CDR3 contains 14 residues. The CDR3 reads CSANRASGYNEQFF. The CDR3 DNA reads TGCAGTGCAAACAGGGCTTCGGGGTACAATGAGCAGTTCTTC.

The chain uses TRBV6-1 and TRBJ1-5; D remains unclear. V lost 1 base, J lost 5 bases, and 9 bases lay in between. The CDR3 has 14 residues. The V gene's germline CDR1 is MNHNS and CDR2 SASEGT. The CDR3 DNA is TGTGCCAGCAGTGAAGGACCTTCTTATCAGCCCCAGCATTTT. Protein sequence: CASSEGPSYQPQHF.

This clonotype was observed many times. The rearrangement uses TRBV11-2 and TRBJ2-7, with D unresolved. V lost 0 bases and J lost 2, with 11 bases in between. CDR3 length: 15 amino acids. The germline V gene has CDR1 SGHAT and CDR2 FQNNGV. CDR3 DNA sequence: TGTGCCAGCAGCTTAGAAAAGGTGCTGACCTACGAGCAGTACTTC. Protein sequence: CASSLEKVLTYEQYF.

This clonotype was observed at least ten times. The chain couples TRBV20-1 to TRBJ2-2; 8 nucleotides align to TRBD1. The CDR3 consists of 14 residues. Germline lookup yields CDR1 DFQATT and CDR2 SNEGSKA (reference sequence). V lost 7 bases to trimming and J lost 4 bases; unmatched junction nucleotides: 8. CDR3 sequence (DNA): TGCAGTGTAACGGACAGGGTAGGCACCGGGGAGCTGTTTTTT. It translates to CSVTDRVGTGELFF.

This clonotype was seen many times. This rearrangement joins TRBV30 to TRBJ2-7; D not certain. The V gene lost 3 bases and the J gene lost 0 bases, with 12 bases spanning the gap. Germline lookup yields CDR1 GTSNPN and CDR2 SVGIG (reference sequence). The CDR3 loop spans 14 amino acids. CDR3 residues: CAWRIGGRSYEQYF. DNA of the CDR3: TGTGCCTGGAGAATAGGCGGCCGCTCCTACGAGCAGTACTTC.

Ten or more counts support this clonotype. This chain uses TRBV27 with TRBJ1-4; the D is unclear. The CDR3 runs 17 residues. V lost 5 bases and J lost 0, with 16 bases in between. Per germline, CDR1 MNHEY and CDR2 SMNVEV (reference sequence). CDR3: CASSLHSTAATNEKLFF. The CDR3 DNA sequence: TGTGCCAGCAGTCTACACTCAACGGCAGCAACTAATGAAAAACTGTTTTTT.

The J gene is TRBJ2-7, the V gene TRBV4-1; 8 positions match TRBD2. This CDR3 spans 15 amino acids. Germline V gene data show CDR1 as MGHRA and CDR2 as YSYEKL. The J segment lost 5 bases and the V segment lost 2 bases, leaving 8 bases of the junction unmatched. DNA of the CDR3: TGCGCCAGCAGCCAACCCAGCGGGAGAGGCAACGAGCAGTACTTC. Translation gives CASSQPSGRGNEQYF.

This clonotype came up many times. This chain links TRBV6-1 with TRBJ1-2; the D is unclear. From germline, CDR1 is MNHNS and CDR2 SASEGT. The CDR3 covers 12 residues. Trimming shortened V by 7 bases and J by 7 bases, and 13 bases separated the two germline ends. The CDR3 is CASTSYSPGYTF. For the CDR3, the DNA is TGTGCCAGCACCTCTTATAGCCCTGGCTACACCTTC.

V is TRBV2 and J is TRBJ1-5; D perhaps matches TRBD1 (6 bases). This CDR3 contains 14 residues. V shed 2 bases and J shed 4 bases, with 9 bases lying between them. The germline gives CDR1 SNHLY, CDR2 FYNNEI. For the CDR3, the DNA is TGTGCCAGCAGTGAATTCCAGGGGAATCAGCCCCAGCATTTT. Amino acid sequence: CASSEFQGNQPQHF.